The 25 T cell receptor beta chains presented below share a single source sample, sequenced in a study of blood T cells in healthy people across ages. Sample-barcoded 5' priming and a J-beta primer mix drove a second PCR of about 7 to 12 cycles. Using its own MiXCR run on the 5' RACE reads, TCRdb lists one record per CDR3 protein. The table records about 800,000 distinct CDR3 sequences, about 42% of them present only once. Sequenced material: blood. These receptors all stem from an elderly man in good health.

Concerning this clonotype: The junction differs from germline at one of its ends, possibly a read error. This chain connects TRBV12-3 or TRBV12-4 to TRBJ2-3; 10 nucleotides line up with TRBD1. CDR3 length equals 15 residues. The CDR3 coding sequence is TGTGCCAGCAGCCCAACCGGGACAGGGGCAGATACGCGGTATTTT. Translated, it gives CASSPTGTGADTRYF.

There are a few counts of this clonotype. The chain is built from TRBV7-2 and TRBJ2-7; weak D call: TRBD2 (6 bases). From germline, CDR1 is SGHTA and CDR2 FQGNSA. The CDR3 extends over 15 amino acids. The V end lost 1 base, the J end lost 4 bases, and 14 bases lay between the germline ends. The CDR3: CASSLEASAEYEQYF. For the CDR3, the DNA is TGTGCCAGCAGCTTAGAGGCTAGCGCTGAATACGAGCAGTACTTC.

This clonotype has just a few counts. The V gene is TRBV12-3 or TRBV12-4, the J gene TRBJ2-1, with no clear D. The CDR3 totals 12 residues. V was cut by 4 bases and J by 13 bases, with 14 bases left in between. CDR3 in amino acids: CASSSRGETQFF. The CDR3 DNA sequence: TGTGCCAGCAGTTCGCGTGGTGAGACCCAGTTCTTC.

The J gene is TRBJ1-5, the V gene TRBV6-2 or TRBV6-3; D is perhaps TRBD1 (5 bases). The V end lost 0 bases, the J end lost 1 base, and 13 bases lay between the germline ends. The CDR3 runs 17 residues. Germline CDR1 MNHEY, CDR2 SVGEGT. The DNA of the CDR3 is TGTGCCAGCAGTTACTCAGGCATTGGGGGAAGCAATCAGCCCCAGCATTTT. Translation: CASSYSGIGGSNQPQHF.

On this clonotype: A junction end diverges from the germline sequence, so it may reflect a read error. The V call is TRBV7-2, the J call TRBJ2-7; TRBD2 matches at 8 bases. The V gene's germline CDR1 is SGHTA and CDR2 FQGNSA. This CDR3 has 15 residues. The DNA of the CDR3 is TGTGCCCGCAGCTTAGTCACGGGAGGGGACTACGAGCAGTACTTC. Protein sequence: CARSLVTGGDYEQYF. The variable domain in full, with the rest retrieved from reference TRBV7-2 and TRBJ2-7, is GAGVSQSPSNKVTEKGKDVELRCDPISGHTALYWYRQSLGQGLEFLIYFQGNSAPDKSGLPSDRFSAERTGGSVSTLTIQRTQQEDSAVYLCARSLVTGGDYEQYFGPGTRLTVT.

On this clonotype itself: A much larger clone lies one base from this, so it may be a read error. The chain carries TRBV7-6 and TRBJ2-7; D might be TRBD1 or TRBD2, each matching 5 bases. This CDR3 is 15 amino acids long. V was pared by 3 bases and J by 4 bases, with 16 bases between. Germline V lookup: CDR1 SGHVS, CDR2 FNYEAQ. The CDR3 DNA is TGTGCCAGCAGCTTGGGACCGGACGGAGGATACGAGCAGTACTTC. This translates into CASSLGPDGGYEQYF.

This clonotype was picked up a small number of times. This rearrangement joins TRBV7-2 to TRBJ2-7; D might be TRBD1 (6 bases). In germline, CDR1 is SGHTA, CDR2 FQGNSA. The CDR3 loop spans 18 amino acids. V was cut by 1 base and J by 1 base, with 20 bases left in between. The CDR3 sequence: CASSLEGLGAGWSYEQYF. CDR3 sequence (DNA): TGTGCCAGCAGCTTAGAGGGGTTGGGGGCAGGGTGGTCCTACGAGCAGTACTTC.

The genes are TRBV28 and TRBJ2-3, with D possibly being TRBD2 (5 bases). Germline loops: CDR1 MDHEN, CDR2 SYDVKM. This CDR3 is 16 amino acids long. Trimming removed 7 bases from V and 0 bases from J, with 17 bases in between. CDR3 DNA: TGTGCCAGCACTCTTTACGTTGGCGGGAGCACAGATACGCAGTATTTT. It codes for CASTLYVGGSTDTQYF.

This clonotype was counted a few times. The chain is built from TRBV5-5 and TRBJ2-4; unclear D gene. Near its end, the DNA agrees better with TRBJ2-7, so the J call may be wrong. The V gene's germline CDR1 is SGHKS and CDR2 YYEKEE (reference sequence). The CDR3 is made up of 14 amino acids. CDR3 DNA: TGTGCCAGCAGCTTGATTAACGGGCCGTACGAGCAGTACTTC. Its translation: CASSLINGPYEQYF.

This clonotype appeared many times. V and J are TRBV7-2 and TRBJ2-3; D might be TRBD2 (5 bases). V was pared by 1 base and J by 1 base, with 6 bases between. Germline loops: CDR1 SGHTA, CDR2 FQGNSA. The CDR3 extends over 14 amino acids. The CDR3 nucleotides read TGTGCCAGCAGCTTAGGCGGGCGCACAGATACGCAGTATTTT. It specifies CASSLGGRTDTQYF.

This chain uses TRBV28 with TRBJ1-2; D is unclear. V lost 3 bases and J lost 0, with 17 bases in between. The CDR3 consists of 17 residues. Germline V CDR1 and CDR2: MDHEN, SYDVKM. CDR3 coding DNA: TGTGCCAGCAGTTTCCTCTCCCGTGAGTGGCCTAACTATGGCTACACCTTC. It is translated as CASSFLSREWPNYGYTF.

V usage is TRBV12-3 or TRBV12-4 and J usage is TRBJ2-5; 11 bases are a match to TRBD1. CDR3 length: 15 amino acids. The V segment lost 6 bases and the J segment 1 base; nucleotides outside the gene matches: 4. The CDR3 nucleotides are TGTGCCAGCAGGCCGGGACAGGGGGTCCAAGAGACCCAGTACTTC. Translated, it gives CASRPGQGVQETQYF.

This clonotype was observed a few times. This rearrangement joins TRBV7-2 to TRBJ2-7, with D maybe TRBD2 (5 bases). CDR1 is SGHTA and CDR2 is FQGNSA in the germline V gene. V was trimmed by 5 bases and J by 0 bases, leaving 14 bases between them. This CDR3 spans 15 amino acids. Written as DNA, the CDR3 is TGTGCCAGCAGCCCCCCCGGGGTCTCCTCCTACGAGCAGTACTTC. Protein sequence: CASSPPGVSSYEQYF.

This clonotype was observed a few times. CDR3 nucleotides: TGTGCCACCAGCCCGACAGGGAATAATGAAAAACTGTTTTTT. It translates to CATSPTGNNEKLFF. The rearrangement joins TRBV15 to TRBJ1-4, with TRBD1 matching over 7 bases. V was pared by 5 bases and J by 4 bases, with 4 bases of the junction left unmatched. Germline lookup yields CDR1 LNHNV and CDR2 YYDKDF (reference sequence). The CDR3 runs 14 residues.

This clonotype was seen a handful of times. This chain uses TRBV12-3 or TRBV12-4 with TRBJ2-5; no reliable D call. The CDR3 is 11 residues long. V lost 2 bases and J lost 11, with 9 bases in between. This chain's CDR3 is CASSLRSRQYF. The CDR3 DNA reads TGTGCCAGCAGTTTAAGGTCTAGGCAGTACTTC.

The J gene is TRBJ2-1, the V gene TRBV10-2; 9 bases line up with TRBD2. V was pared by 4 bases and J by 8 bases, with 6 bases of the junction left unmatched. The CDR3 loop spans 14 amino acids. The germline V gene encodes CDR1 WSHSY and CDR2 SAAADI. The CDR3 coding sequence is TGCGCCAGCAGTGGGCTTGGCGGGAGGGATGAGCAGTTCTTC. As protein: CASSGLGGRDEQFF.

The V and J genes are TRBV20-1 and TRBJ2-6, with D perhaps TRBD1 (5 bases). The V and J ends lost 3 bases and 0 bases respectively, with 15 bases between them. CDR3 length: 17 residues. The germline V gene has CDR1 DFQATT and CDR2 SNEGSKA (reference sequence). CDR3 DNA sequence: TGCAGTGCTAGCCCTGGACAAAGAACCTCTGGGGCCAACGTCCTGACTTTC. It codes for CSASPGQRTSGANVLTF.

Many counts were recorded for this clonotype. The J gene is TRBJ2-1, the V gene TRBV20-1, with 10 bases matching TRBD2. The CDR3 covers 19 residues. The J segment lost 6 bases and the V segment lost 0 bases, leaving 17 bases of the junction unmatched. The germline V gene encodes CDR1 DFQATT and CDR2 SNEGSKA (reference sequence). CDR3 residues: CSARDWGRQREGPLNEQFF. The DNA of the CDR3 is TGCAGTGCTAGAGATTGGGGCCGGCAGCGGGAGGGCCCCCTCAATGAGCAGTTCTTC.

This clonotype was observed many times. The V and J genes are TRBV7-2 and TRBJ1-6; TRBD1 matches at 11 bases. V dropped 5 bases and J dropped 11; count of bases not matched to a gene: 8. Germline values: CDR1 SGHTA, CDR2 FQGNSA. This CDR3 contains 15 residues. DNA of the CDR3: TGTGCCAGCAGCAGGGGACAGGGGGTTGGGACACCCCTCCACTTT. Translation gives CASSRGQGVGTPLHF. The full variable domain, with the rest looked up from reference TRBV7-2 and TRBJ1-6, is GAGVSQSPSNKVTEKGKDVELRCDPISGHTALYWYRQSLGQGLEFLIYFQGNSAPDKSGLPSDRFSAERTGGSVSTLTIQRTQQEDSAVYLCASSRGQGVGTPLHFGNGTRLTVT.

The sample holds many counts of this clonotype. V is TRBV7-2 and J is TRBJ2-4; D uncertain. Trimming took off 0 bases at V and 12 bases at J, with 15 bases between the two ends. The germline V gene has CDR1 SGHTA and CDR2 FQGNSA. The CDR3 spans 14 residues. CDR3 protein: CASSLARFTGHQYF. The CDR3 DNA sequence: TGTGCCAGCAGCTTAGCGCGCTTCACGGGCCATCAGTACTTC.

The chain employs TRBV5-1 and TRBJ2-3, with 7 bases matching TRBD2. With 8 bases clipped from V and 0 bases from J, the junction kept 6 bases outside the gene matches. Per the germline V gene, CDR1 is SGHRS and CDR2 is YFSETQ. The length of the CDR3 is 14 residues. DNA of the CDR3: TGCGCCAGTACCGGAGCGGGGAGCACAGATACGCAGTATTTT. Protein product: CASTGAGSTDTQYF.

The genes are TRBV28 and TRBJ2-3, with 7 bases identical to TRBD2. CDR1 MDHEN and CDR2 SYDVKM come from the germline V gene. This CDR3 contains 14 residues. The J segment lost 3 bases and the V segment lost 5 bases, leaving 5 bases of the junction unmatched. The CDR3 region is CASSPWTRTDTQYF. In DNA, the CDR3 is TGTGCCAGCAGTCCCTGGACTAGAACAGATACGCAGTATTTT.

CDR3 nucleotides: TGTGCCAGCAGTGAGATCCCGGGACAGGGTACCAAAAACATTCAGTACTTC. This encodes CASSEIPGQGTKNIQYF. The chain carries TRBV28 and TRBJ2-4; 9 bases line up with TRBD1. Germline V lookup: CDR1 MDHEN, CDR2 SYDVKM. The CDR3 has 17 amino acids. V lost 5 bases to trimming and J lost 2 bases; unmatched junction nucleotides: 10. Filled out from reference TRBV28 and TRBJ2-4, the complete variable domain reads DVKVTQSSRYLVKRTGEKVFLECVQDMDHENMFWYRQDPGLGLRLIYFSYDVKMKEKGDIPEGYSVSREKKERFSLILESASTNQTSMYLCASSEIPGQGTKNIQYFGAGTRLSVL.

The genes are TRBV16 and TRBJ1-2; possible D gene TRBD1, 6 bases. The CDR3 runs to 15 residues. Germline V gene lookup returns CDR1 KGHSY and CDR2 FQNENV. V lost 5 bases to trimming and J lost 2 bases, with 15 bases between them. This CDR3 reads CASSISRTVNYGYTF. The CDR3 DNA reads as TGTGCCAGCAGCATTTCTCGGACAGTCAACTATGGCTACACCTTC.

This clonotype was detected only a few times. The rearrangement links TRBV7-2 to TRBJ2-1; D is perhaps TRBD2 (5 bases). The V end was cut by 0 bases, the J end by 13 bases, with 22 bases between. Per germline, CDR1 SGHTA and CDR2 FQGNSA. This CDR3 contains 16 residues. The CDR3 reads CASSLAIYGNTAPQFF. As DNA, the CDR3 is TGTGCCAGCAGCTTAGCAATTTACGGGAATACGGCCCCACAGTTCTTC.